The 21 T cell receptor beta chains below all came from one sample that was sequenced in a study of radiation and T cells in renal cell carcinoma. Measured with immunoSEQ multiplex PCR; TCRdb has only the in-frame clones, and not every one. The data contain tens of thousands of clones, under 90% of them singletons. The time point was: baseline pretreatment blood. Treatment defined: 15 Gy SBRT to primary tumor, nephrectomy 4 weeks later. The material sequenced was blood, taken from a patient whose treatment included radiotherapy and nephrectomy. The receptors were gathered from a man in his sixties with renal cell carcinoma.

The CDR3 bases are TGCAGCGTTTCTGGACAGGGACTGACCTACGAGCAGTACTTC. It codes for CSVSGQGLTYEQYF. The J gene is TRBJ2-7, the V gene TRBV29-1, with 8 bases matching TRBD1. Germline V lookup: CDR1 SQVTM, CDR2 ANQGSEA. Losses at the gene ends were 5 bases for V and 2 bases for J; bases not matched to a gene: 8. This CDR3 has 14 amino acids.

The CDR3 region has the DNA TGCAGCGCCGCTGGCACAGGGCACAATGAGCAGTTCTTC. This codes for CSAAGTGHNEQFF. This chain uses TRBV29-1 with TRBJ2-1; tentatively, D is TRBD1 (6 bases). The length of the CDR3 is 13 residues. Germline V gives CDR1 SQVTM, CDR2 ANQGSEA. Trimming removed 7 bases from V and 5 bases from J, with 15 bases in between.

The chain recombines TRBV14 with TRBJ1-6, with no clear D. The CDR3 runs to 14 residues. The V gene lost 4 bases and the J gene lost 8 bases, with 12 bases spanning the gap. Germline V gives CDR1 SGHDN, CDR2 FVKESK. CDR3 sequence (DNA): TGTGCCAGCAGCCGGGTTTCCCGGGATTCACCCCTCCACTTT. Translating gives CASSRVSRDSPLHF.

This chain links TRBV2 with TRBJ2-5; tentatively, D is TRBD2 (5 bases). Germline-derived CDR1 and CDR2 are SNHLY and FYNNEI. The CDR3 runs 14 residues. The V end was cut by 4 bases, the J end by 2 bases, with 11 bases between. The CDR3 nucleotides are TGTGCCAGCAGTGTGCGAGGGTTGCAAGAGACCCAGTACTTC. Translating gives CASSVRGLQETQYF.

This rearrangement joins TRBV2 to TRBJ2-1; possibly TRBD1 for D (5 bases). The ends were cut back, 2 bases at V and 6 bases at J, with 17 bases in the middle. This CDR3 is 16 amino acids long. Germline V lookup: CDR1 SNHLY, CDR2 FYNNEI. CDR3 sequence (DNA): TGTGCCAGCAGTGAACCTGAGACAGTTCGCGGCAATGAGCAGTTCTTC. It is translated as CASSEPETVRGNEQFF.

The V call is TRBV9, the J call TRBJ1-1, with D tentatively TRBD1 (6 bases). Per the germline V gene, CDR1 is SGDLS and CDR2 is YYNGEE. V gave up 1 base and J gave up 1 base, with 8 bases separating them. There are 14 residues in the CDR3. CDR3 bases: TGTGCCAGCAGCGTACGACAGGCGAACACTGAAGCTTTCTTT. Residues: CASSVRQANTEAFF. Full variable domain (outside the CDR3, taken from reference TRBV9 and TRBJ1-1): DSGVTQTPKHLITATGQRVTLRCSPRSGDLSVYWYQQSLDQGLQFLIQYYNGEERAKGNILERFSAQQFPDLHSELNLSSLELGDSALYFCASSVRQANTEAFFGQGTRLTVV.

The chain's CDR3 is CASASGTSAEAFF. DNA for the CDR3: TGCGCCAGCGCTTCTGGCACTAGCGCTGAAGCTTTCTTT. V and J are TRBV10-2 and TRBJ1-1; D is unclear. Germline CDR1 reads WSHSY; CDR2 reads SAAADI. The CDR3 covers 13 residues. V was trimmed by 8 bases and J by 6 bases, leaving 16 bases between them.

This sequence joins TRBV27 and TRBJ1-1; D may be TRBD1 (5 bases). From germline, CDR1 is MNHEY and CDR2 SMNVEV (reference sequence). CDR3 size: 15 residues. Trimming took 5 bases from V and 0 from J, leaving 13 bases between them. This CDR3 reads CASSAGQGMNTEAFF. CDR3 bases: TGTGCCAGCAGTGCTGGACAAGGCATGAACACTGAAGCTTTCTTT.

The rearrangement links TRBV11-3 to TRBJ2-7; D may be TRBD1 (6 bases). CDR3 length equals 13 residues. Germline V gives CDR1 SGHNT, CDR2 YENEEA. The V gene lost 0 bases and the J gene lost 5 bases, with 8 bases spanning the gap. Here the CDR3 reads CASSLERTDEQYF. The CDR3 DNA reads as TGTGCCAGCAGCTTAGAGAGGACAGACGAGCAGTACTTC. The whole variable domain, filled in from reference TRBV11-3 and TRBJ2-7, reads EAGVVQSPRYKIIEKKQPVAFWCNPISGHNTLYWYLQNLGQGPELLIRYENEEAVDDSQLPKDRFSAERLKGVDSTLKIQPAELGDSAVYLCASSLERTDEQYFGPGTRLTVT.

This clone was found once. This chain joins TRBV11-2 and TRBJ2-3; a weak D match, TRBD1 (6 bases). Trimming shortened V by 3 bases and J by 4 bases, and 11 bases separated the two germline ends. The germline V gene encodes CDR1 SGHAT and CDR2 FQNNGV. This CDR3 has 14 amino acids. CDR3 sequence: CASSLATGSDTQYF. In DNA form, the CDR3 reads TGTGCCAGCAGCTTGGCCACAGGGTCAGATACGCAGTATTTT.

The chain uses TRBV7-2 and TRBJ2-1; either TRBD1 or TRBD2 may fit D (5 bases each). Trimming left V 1 base short and J 1 base short, with 8 bases between. This CDR3 spans 15 amino acids. Germline loops: CDR1 SGHTA, CDR2 FQGNSA. The CDR3 bases are TGTGCCAGCAGCTTAGTGGGGGATTCCTACAATGAGCAGTTCTTC. It yields the protein CASSLVGDSYNEQFF.

The V and J genes are TRBV28 and TRBJ2-5; the match to TRBD1 covers 8 bases. CDR3 length: 15 residues. V was pared by 3 bases and J by 7 bases, with 10 bases of the junction left unmatched. Germline-derived CDR1 and CDR2 are MDHEN and SYDVKM. The CDR3 sequence: CASSFQTGGIGTQYF. The CDR3 coding sequence is TGTGCCAGCAGTTTCCAAACAGGGGGTATCGGGACCCAGTACTTC.

The rearrangement uses TRBV4-1 and TRBJ2-7; D is unresolved. The CDR3 contains 13 residues. With 1 base removed from V and 4 bases from J, the gap between germline ends came to 8 bases. The germline CDR1 and CDR2 sequences are MGHRA and YSYEKL. The CDR3 bases are TGCGCCAGCAGCCAAGCACAGCGTTACGAGCAGTACTTC. This gives the protein CASSQAQRYEQYF.

The chain employs TRBV6-4 and TRBJ1-6; no definite D call. From germline, CDR1 is MRHNA and CDR2 SNTAGT. The ends were cut back, 2 bases at V and 5 bases at J, with 4 bases in the middle. This CDR3 is 13 amino acids long. This chain's CDR3 is CASSDRDNSPLHF. In nucleotides, the CDR3 is TGTGCCAGCAGTGACAGGGATAATTCACCCCTCCACTTT.

This chain connects TRBV11-2 to TRBJ1-1; D remains unclear. Germline assignment: CDR1 SGHAT and CDR2 FQNNGV. The CDR3 extends over 13 amino acids. V lost 3 bases to trimming and J lost 0 bases, with 5 bases between them. The chain's CDR3 is CASSFDVNTEAFF. The CDR3 DNA is TGTGCCAGCAGCTTCGACGTGAACACTGAAGCTTTCTTT.

This sequence joins TRBV25-1 and TRBJ2-5; D might be TRBD2 (6 bases). Per the germline V gene, CDR1 is MGHDK and CDR2 is SYGVNS. The ends were cut back, 1 base at V and 4 bases at J, with 19 bases in the middle. CDR3 length: 17 residues. This CDR3 reads CASSEFSGLQEGETQYF. For the CDR3, the DNA is TGTGCCAGCAGTGAATTCTCGGGACTCCAAGAAGGAGAGACCCAGTACTTC.

The chain links TRBV28 to TRBJ2-4; tentatively, D is TRBD1 (7 bases). CDR1 MDHEN and CDR2 SYDVKM come from the germline V gene. The CDR3 contains 13 residues. V shed 1 base and J shed 7 bases, with 8 bases lying between them. As DNA, the CDR3 is TGTGCCAGCAGTTTATCAGGGGGGAACATTCAGTACTTC. Translation: CASSLSGGNIQYF.

The chain has TRBV5-6 and TRBJ1-1; D ambiguous. The CDR3 has 15 residues. Trimming shortened V by 5 bases and J by 0 bases, and 14 bases separated the two germline ends. In germline, CDR1 is SGHDT, CDR2 YYEEEE. CDR3: CASSLDGRMNTEAFF. DNA for the CDR3: TGTGCCAGCAGTCTTGATGGAAGGATGAACACTGAAGCTTTCTTT.

The rearrangement joins TRBV30 to TRBJ1-2; 7 bases agree with TRBD1. Germline lookup yields CDR1 GTSNPN and CDR2 SVGIG (reference sequence). After removal of 8 bases from V and 2 bases from J, the junction contained 5 bases not matched to a gene. The CDR3 runs to 12 residues. This chain's CDR3 is CARDSRNYGYTF. CDR3 coding DNA: TGTGCCCGGGACAGTAGAAACTATGGCTACACCTTC. The full variable domain, its missing parts supplied by reference TRBV30 and TRBJ1-2, is SQTIHQWPATLVQPVGSPLSLECTVEGTSNPNLYWYRQAAGRGLQLLFYSVGIGQISSEVPQNLSASRPQDRQFILSSKKLLLSDSGFYLCARDSRNYGYTFGSGTRLTVV.

The genes are TRBV19 and TRBJ2-7; 12 nucleotides align to TRBD1. The CDR3 length is 15 residues. Per germline, CDR1 LNHDA and CDR2 SQIVND (reference sequence). V dropped 10 bases and J dropped 6; count of bases not matched to a gene: 13. The CDR3 sequence is CATSGGGTGGFEQYF. In DNA, the CDR3 is TGTGCCACCTCGGGTGGTGGGACAGGGGGCTTCGAGCAGTACTTC.

There are a few counts of this clone. The chain couples TRBV6-4 to TRBJ2-7; 8 bases match TRBD2. J gave up 3 bases and V 3 bases, and 4 bases lay outside the gene matches. Germline V CDR1 and CDR2: MRHNA, SNTAGT. The CDR3 contains 14 residues. CDR3 DNA sequence: TGTGCCAGCAGTGAATATAGCGGGAACTACGAGCAGTACTTC. This sequence encodes CASSEYSGNYEQYF.